This T cell receptor (beta chain) was captured in a study of persistence of HIV-infected CD4 T cells. Regarding the study as a whole: Proviral oligoclonality tracked with TCR oligoclonality within the same sorted cells.

This clone was seen a handful of times. Its antigen is undetermined. The libraries were made with immunoSEQ version 4 in survey mode. Assay: immunoSEQ multiplex PCR; the TCRdb copy retains only in-frame clones and omits some. This table has some 13,000 clones, 65% to 75% appearing once. The V gene's germline CDR1 is SGHTA and CDR2 FQGNSA. V dropped 1 base and J dropped 6 bases, with 12 bases sitting between them. The CDR3 is 15 amino acids. Cells were stimulated with CMV-infected fibroblast lysates at about 9.4 ug/mL. Responding CD4+ T cells were sorted by upregulation of both CD40 ligand and CD69. CD8+ T cells were removed from PBMCs prior to stimulation.

This rearrangement joins TRBV7-2 to TRBJ2-2, with D possibly matching TRBD1 (6 bases). The TCR originated in an adult man with HIV who was CMV-seropositive. Sample: CD4+ T cells sorted from PBMCs after roughly 19-hour stimulation, taken from a patient who received antiretroviral therapy. This CDR3 is CASSLEVGAAGELFF. Here the CDR3 DNA reads TGTGCCAGCAGCTTAGAGGTGGGGGCGGCCGGGGAGCTGTTTTTT.